Below, 9 T cell receptor beta chains from the same sample are listed, as sequenced in a study of blood T cell repertoires in COVID-19. The assay was immunoSEQ multiplex PCR, and TCRdb's table has in-frame clones only and misses some. The data show about 250,000 clones, with around 85% seen just once and approximately 4% held by the top ten. Source material: PBMCs or T cells enriched from blood (not recorded which). The receptors here all came from a woman in her 30s who had recovered from COVID-19.

The chain links TRBV7-6 to TRBJ1-6; the D is unclear. This CDR3 has 16 residues. Germline loops: CDR1 SGHVS, CDR2 FNYEAQ. The germline V and J ends were trimmed by 0 bases and 0 bases, with 6 bases remaining between them. The CDR3 coding sequence is TGTGCCAGCAGCTTAGCGTTGAGCTCCTATAATTCACCCCTCCACTTT. Translated: CASSLALSSYNSPLHF.

This clone appeared a single time. The rearrangement links TRBV7-7 to TRBJ2-3; 12 nucleotides line up with TRBD2. V shed 5 bases, J shed 0 bases, and the junction held 3 bases outside the gene matches. CDR3 size: 16 residues. Per germline, CDR1 SSHAT and CDR2 FNYEAQ (reference sequence). CDR3 in amino acids: CASSPGLAGSTDTQYF. The CDR3 nucleotides read TGTGCCAGCAGCCCCGGACTAGCGGGAAGCACAGATACGCAGTATTTT.

The chain carries TRBV15 and TRBJ1-3; D perhaps matches TRBD1 (5 bases). The ends were cut back, 8 bases at V and 2 bases at J, with 10 bases in the middle. CDR1 is LNHNV, CDR2 YYDKDF, per germline (reference sequence). The CDR3 is made up of 13 amino acids. CDR3 amino acids: CATRGGPGNTIYF. The DNA of the CDR3 is TGTGCCACCCGGGGGGGTCCTGGAAACACCATATATTTT.

The V and J genes are TRBV7-8 and TRBJ2-1; TRBD2 aligns across 8 bases. Looked up from germline, CDR1 is SGHVS and CDR2 is FQNEAQ. Losses at the gene ends were 5 bases for V and 8 bases for J; bases not matched to a gene: 14. The CDR3 is 16 residues long. In DNA form, the CDR3 reads TGTGCCAGCAGCGTTCAGCCGGGACTAGATATGTATGAGCAGTTCTTC. Translated: CASSVQPGLDMYEQFF.

V is TRBV11-2 and J is TRBJ2-7, with D hard to call. Germline assignment: CDR1 SGHAT and CDR2 FQNNGV. This CDR3 comprises 11 residues. V gave up 5 bases and J gave up 7 bases, with 9 bases separating them. As DNA, the CDR3 is TGTGCCAGCAGCCCAAACTGGGAGCAGTACTTC. As protein: CASSPNWEQYF.

This clone was recorded a few times. The V gene is TRBV5-1, the J gene TRBJ2-7; TRBD1 agrees at 7 bases. V lost 3 bases, J lost 3 bases, and 3 bases stayed unmatched. Germline V gene data show CDR1 as SGHRS and CDR2 as YFSETQ. The CDR3 is made up of 13 amino acids. CDR3 residues: CASSSSGGYEQYF. For the CDR3, the DNA is TGCGCCAGCAGCTCTTCAGGGGGCTACGAGCAGTACTTC.

V and J are TRBV5-1 and TRBJ2-1; D is uncertain. Trimming pared 2 bases from V and 0 bases from J, leaving 9 bases between. Germline V gene sequence: CDR1 SGHRS, CDR2 YFSETQ. The CDR3 runs to 15 residues. The CDR3 DNA reads TGCGCCAGCAGCTTATCAGGAAGCTCCTACAATGAGCAGTTCTTC. This encodes CASSLSGSSYNEQFF.

This rearrangement joins TRBV2 to TRBJ2-3; tentative D call: TRBD2 (6 bases). Germline CDR1 and CDR2: SNHLY and FYNNEI. The CDR3 sequence is 14 residues long. Trimming took 7 bases from V and 4 from J, leaving 15 bases between them. As DNA, the CDR3 is TGTGCCAGCAAAAGGGAGGTCGGGCCAGATACGCAGTATTTT. Protein: CASKREVGPDTQYF. Combining the CDR3 with reference TRBV2 and TRBJ2-3 gives the whole variable domain EPEVTQTPSHQVTQMGQEVILRCVPISNHLYFYWYRQILGQKVEFLVSFYNNEISEKSEIFDDQFSVERPDGSNFTLKIRSTKLEDSAMYFCASKREVGPDTQYFGPGTRLTVL.

The chain recombines TRBV3-1 (or the pseudogene TRBV3-2) with TRBJ2-7; D is undetermined. Germline V gene lookup returns CDR1 LGHDT and CDR2 YNNKEL (reference sequence). V dropped 1 base and J dropped 6 bases, with 13 bases sitting between them. The CDR3 runs 14 residues. The CDR3 sequence is CASSQVGSNGEQYF. Here the CDR3 DNA reads TGTGCCAGCAGCCAAGTGGGCTCAAACGGCGAGCAGTACTTC.